The entry that follows covers one T cell receptor (beta chain) sequence. Antigen: not known. The sample is drawn from a study of lymphopenia after photon versus proton radiotherapy. Notes on the study in general: Oligoclonal CD8+ Temra expansion after nadir drove photon patients' diversity drop. Under photons, naive T cells and diversity fell while effector/memory populations rose. Survival link was tested only in deceased patients; proton benefit remains a possibility. Post-nadir TCR diversity decline inversely tracked overall survival among those who died.

Method: immunoSEQ multiplex PCR; TCRdb's copy keeps in-frame clones and lacks some. The repertoire holds 29,000 or so clones, with just under 90% as singletons. The sequence came from an older woman with cholangiocarcinoma. Some clones in this sample may be carry-over from other donors' samples. Sample: peripheral blood, taken from a patient treated with proton-based radiotherapy.

CDR3 in DNA: TGTGCCAGCAGCTTACGGGGGGGCGGCACCGGGGAGCTGTTTTTT. Encoded protein: CASSLRGGGTGELFF. The chain couples TRBV11-2 to TRBJ2-2; 8 bases match TRBD2. The germline V gene has CDR1 SGHAT and CDR2 FQNNGV. After removal of 2 bases from V and 4 bases from J, the junction contained 3 bases not matched to a gene. This CDR3 has 15 amino acids.